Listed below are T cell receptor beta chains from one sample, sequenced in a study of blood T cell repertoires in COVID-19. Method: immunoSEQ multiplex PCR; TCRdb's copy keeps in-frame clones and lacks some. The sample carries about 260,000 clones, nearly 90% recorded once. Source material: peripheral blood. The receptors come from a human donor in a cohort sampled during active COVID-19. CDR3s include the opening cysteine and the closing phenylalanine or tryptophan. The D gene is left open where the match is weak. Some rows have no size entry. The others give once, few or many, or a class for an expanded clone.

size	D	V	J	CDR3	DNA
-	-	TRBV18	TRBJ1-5	CASSLDSRDQPQHF	TGTGCCAGCTCCCTGGACAGCAGGGATCAGCCCCAGCATTTT
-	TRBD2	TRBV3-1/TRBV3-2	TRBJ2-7	CASSQGRTSANYEQYF	TGTGCCAGCAGCCAAGGAAGGACTAGCGCTAACTACGAGCAGTACTTC
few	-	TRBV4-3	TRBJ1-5	CASSLTLAAVGRSSLAAGPQHF	TGCGCCAGCAGCCTAACCCTCGCAGCGGTCGGCCGCAGTTCTCTCGCAGCGGGGCCCCAGCATTTT
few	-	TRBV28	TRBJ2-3	CASSRSTDTQYF	TGTGCCAGCAGCCGGAGCACAGATACGCAGTATTTT
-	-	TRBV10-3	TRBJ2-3	CAISDTPWSKRSDTQYF	TGTGCCATCAGTGATACCCCTTGGTCCAAGAGGTCAGATACGCAGTATTTT
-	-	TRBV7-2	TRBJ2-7	CAIEEPGKYEQYF	TGTGCCATCGAGGAACCAGGGAAGTACGAGCAGTACTTC
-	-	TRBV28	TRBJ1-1	CASSPYRAGLWTEAFF	TGTGCCAGCAGCCCCTACCGGGCGGGGTTATGGACTGAAGCTTTCTTT
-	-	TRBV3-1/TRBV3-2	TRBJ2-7	CASCTPGGANYEQYF	TGTGCCAGCTGCACCCCGGGGGGCGCGAACTACGAGCAGTACTTC
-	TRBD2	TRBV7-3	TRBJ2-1	CASSLLPLAEDNEQFF	TGTGCCAGCAGCTTACTCCCTCTAGCGGAGGACAATGAGCAGTTCTTC
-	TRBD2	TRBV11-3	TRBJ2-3	CASSLGVGRGSTDTQYF	TGTGCCAGCAGCTTAGGGGTGGGGCGGGGGTCCACAGATACGCAGTATTTT
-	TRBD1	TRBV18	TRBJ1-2	CASSPRDRENGYTF	TGTGCCAGCTCACCGAGGGACAGGGAGAATGGCTACACCTTC
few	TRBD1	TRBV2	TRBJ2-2	CATRQGPGELFF	TGTGCCACCAGACAGGGGCCCGGGGAGCTGTTTTTT
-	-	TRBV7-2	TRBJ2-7	CASSLMSYEQYF	TGTGCCAGCAGCTTGATGAGCTACGAGCAGTACTTC
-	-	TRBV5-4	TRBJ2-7	CASSLVQGLLYEQYF	TGTGCCAGCAGCTTGGTTCAGGGGCTACTATACGAGCAGTACTTC
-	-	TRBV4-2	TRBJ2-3	CASSQSRGTADTQYF	TGTGCCAGCAGCCAATCCCGCGGGACCGCAGATACGCAGTATTTT
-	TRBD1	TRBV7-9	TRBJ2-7	CASSPGTGWSNEQYF	TGTGCCAGCAGCCCAGGGACAGGGTGGAGCAACGAGCAGTACTTC
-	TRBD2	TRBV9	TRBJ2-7	CASSAFEKAGSYEQYF	TGTGCCAGCAGCGCATTTGAAAAAGCGGGATCCTACGAGCAGTACTTC